Shown below are 27 T cell receptor beta chains from a single sample sequenced in a study of T cell responses to AZD1222 COVID-19 vaccine. Produced via immunoSEQ multiplex PCR; TCRdb's table is partial and in-frame only. There are some 150,000 clones in the sample; 70% to 90% occur only once, and 4.3% lies in the top ten. The material was peripheral blood, obtained 28 days after the second AZD1222 dose. These receptor sequences come from an adult who received the AZD1222 COVID-19 vaccine.

This clone has just a few counts. This chain uses TRBV19 with TRBJ1-2; D is uncertain. Germline V gene sequence: CDR1 LNHDA, CDR2 SQIVND (reference sequence). The CDR3 contains 15 residues. Trimming pared 6 bases from V and 1 base from J, leaving 15 bases between. The CDR3: CASSAPDRGNYGYTF. The CDR3 DNA follows: TGTGCCAGTAGCGCCCCAGACCGGGGTAACTATGGCTACACCTTC. Full variable domain (remainder filled in from reference TRBV19 and TRBJ1-2): DGGITQSPKYLFRKEGQNVTLSCEQNLNHDAMYWYRQDPGQGLRLIYYSQIVNDFQKGDIAEGYSVSREKKESFPLTVTSAQKNPTAFYLCASSAPDRGNYGYTFGSGTRLTVV.

This clone was observed once. The rearrangement uses TRBV3-1 (or the pseudogene TRBV3-2) and TRBJ2-3, with TRBD2 identical over 16 bases. After removal of 10 bases from V and 0 bases from J, the junction contained 4 bases not matched to a gene. CDR1 LGHDT and CDR2 YNNKEL come from the germline V gene (reference sequence). The CDR3 is 16 residues long. The CDR3 DNA is TGTGCCATGCCGGGACTAGCGGGGGGGAGCACAGATACGCAGTATTTT. This gives the protein CAMPGLAGGSTDTQYF.

The chain recombines TRBV20-1 with TRBJ1-2; tentatively, D is TRBD1 (6 bases). The CDR3 contains 11 residues. The germline V gene has CDR1 DFQATT and CDR2 SNEGSKA (reference sequence). With 3 bases removed from V and 7 bases from J, the gap between germline ends came to 9 bases. The CDR3 protein is CSASIGGGYTF. DNA for the CDR3: TGCAGTGCTAGCATAGGGGGTGGCTACACCTTC.

The chain joins TRBV20-1 to TRBJ1-4, with no clear D. Germline assignment: CDR1 DFQATT and CDR2 SNEGSKA (reference sequence). The CDR3 is 11 residues long. V lost 7 bases and J lost 10, with 13 bases in between. The CDR3 sequence: CSVPDGGKLFF. Written as DNA, the CDR3 is TGCAGTGTTCCGGACGGTGGAAAACTGTTTTTT.

The rearrangement links TRBV5-1 to TRBJ2-3, with D perhaps matching TRBD1 (5 bases). V lost 3 bases and J 2 bases, leaving 10 bases between the germline ends. The CDR3 length is 14 residues. Germline V lookup: CDR1 SGHRS, CDR2 YFSETQ. The DNA for the CDR3 is TGCGCCAGCAGCTCACGACAGAACACAGATACGCAGTATTTT. This encodes CASSSRQNTDTQYF.

V gene TRBV23-1 combines with J gene TRBJ1-2; D gene uncertain. TRBV23-1 is marked as an open reading frame, function uncertain. V lost 0 bases, J lost 2 bases, and 13 bases lay in between. This CDR3 is 16 amino acids long. CDR3 nucleotide sequence: TGCGCCAGCAGTCAATCGACTGGCAGAGCGAACTATGGCTACACCTTC. This translates into CASSQSTGRANYGYTF.

Here the CDR3 reads CASTKTGVPEAFF. CDR3 coding DNA: TGTGCCAGCACCAAGACAGGGGTTCCTGAAGCTTTCTTT. The V call is TRBV2, the J call TRBJ1-1, with 8 bases lining up with TRBD1. Germline lookup yields CDR1 SNHLY and CDR2 FYNNEI. This CDR3 spans 13 amino acids. Trimming cost V 7 bases and J 6 bases; bases outside gene matches: 7.

This chain joins TRBV5-6 and TRBJ1-5; D is undetermined. The CDR3 contains 12 residues. The ends were cut back, 0 bases at V and 3 bases at J, with 1 base in the middle. Germline V lookup: CDR1 SGHDT, CDR2 YYEEEE. The CDR3 spells CASSLDNQPQHF. The CDR3 nucleotides are TGTGCCAGCAGCTTGGACAATCAGCCCCAGCATTTT.

The CDR3 bases are TGTGCCAGCTCACCCTCAATAGCGGGGTCCGATACGCAGTATTTT. Translated: CASSPSIAGSDTQYF. The chain couples TRBV18 to TRBJ2-3; 8 bases are shared with TRBD2. Per germline, CDR1 KGHSH and CDR2 LQKENI. With 3 bases clipped from V and 6 bases from J, the junction kept 8 bases outside the gene matches. This CDR3 region has 15 residues.

This clone was counted a single time. The CDR3 loop reads CASSPARGGGYTF. The CDR3 DNA is TGTGCCAGCAGTCCAGCCAGGGGTGGGGGCTACACCTTC. The chain has TRBV12-3 or TRBV12-4 and TRBJ1-2, with TRBD1 as a possible D gene (6 bases). The V gene lost 5 bases and the J gene lost 8 bases, with 15 bases spanning the gap. This CDR3 comprises 13 residues.

The chain carries TRBV5-4 and TRBJ2-7; tentatively, D is TRBD2 (6 bases). This CDR3 is 12 amino acids long. Germline CDR1 SGHNT, CDR2 YYREEE (reference sequence). V was clipped by 4 bases and J by 7 bases, with 12 bases between them. The CDR3 DNA sequence: TGTGCCAGCAGCCTACCGGGGAGGGAGCAGTACTTC. This encodes CASSLPGREQYF.

CDR3 residues: CSVSQALDGNTEAFF. The CDR3 DNA reads TGCAGTGTTAGTCAGGCCTTGGATGGGAACACTGAAGCTTTCTTT. The chain links TRBV20-1 to TRBJ1-1; unclear D gene. The germline V and J ends were trimmed by 7 bases and 1 base, with 19 bases remaining between them. The CDR3 totals 15 residues. CDR1 is DFQATT, CDR2 SNEGSKA, per germline (reference sequence).

In this sample, this clone turned up once. The J gene is TRBJ1-1, the V gene TRBV4-2; D perhaps matches TRBD1 (6 bases). Germline V gene data show CDR1 as LGHNA and CDR2 as YNFKEQ. This CDR3 has 12 amino acids. V was trimmed by 6 bases and J by 10 bases, leaving 15 bases between them. The DNA of the CDR3 is TGTGCCAGCAGACCCACAGGGCAGGGAGCTTTCTTT. It yields the protein CASRPTGQGAFF.

The chain employs TRBV5-1 and TRBJ2-7; a weak D match, TRBD1 (6 bases). V was pared by 5 bases and J by 2 bases, with 17 bases between. In germline, CDR1 is SGHRS, CDR2 YFSETQ. The CDR3 consists of 15 residues. The chain's CDR3 is CASSYRTAPTYEQYF. Written as DNA, the CDR3 is TGCGCCAGCAGTTATAGGACAGCACCGACCTACGAGCAGTACTTC. The whole variable domain, filled in from reference TRBV5-1 and TRBJ2-7, reads KAGVTQTPRYLIKTRGQQVTLSCSPISGHRSVSWYQQTPGQGLQFLFEYFSETQRNKGNFPGRFSGRQFSNSRSEMNVSTLELGDSALYLCASSYRTAPTYEQYFGPGTRLTVT.

This chain connects TRBV10-3 to TRBJ1-4; a possible D gene is TRBD1 (6 bases). Germline-derived CDR1 and CDR2 are ENHRY and SYGVKD. The V and J ends lost 10 bases and 7 bases respectively, with 22 bases between them. There are 15 residues in the CDR3. This chain's CDR3 is CATQGQNNLGEKLFF. CDR3 DNA sequence: TGTGCCACCCAGGGACAAAATAATTTGGGTGAAAAACTGTTTTTT.

The chain links TRBV7-9 to TRBJ1-6; D might be TRBD1 (6 bases). CDR3 length: 16 residues. Per the germline V gene, CDR1 is SEHNR and CDR2 is FQNEAQ (reference sequence). The V gene lost 2 bases and the J gene lost 9 bases, with 17 bases spanning the gap. This CDR3 reads CASSLFALGRGSPLHF. The CDR3 DNA reads as TGTGCCAGCAGCTTATTTGCTCTAGGCAGGGGTTCACCCCTCCACTTT.

V gene TRBV6-5 combines with J gene TRBJ1-2; 7 bases line up with TRBD1. V lost 6 bases to trimming and J lost 8 bases; unmatched junction nucleotides: 12. Germline V gene sequence: CDR1 MNHEY, CDR2 SVGAGI. The CDR3 sequence is 14 residues long. The CDR3 region has the DNA TGTGCCAGCAGCGCAGACAGGGTAACGTGGGGCTACACCTTC. It codes for CASSADRVTWGYTF.

The chain links TRBV6-5 to TRBJ1-5; maybe TRBD1 (6 bases). CDR1 is MNHEY and CDR2 is SVGAGI in the germline V gene. The CDR3 loop spans 14 amino acids. V was clipped by 3 bases and J by 7 bases, with 13 bases between them. This chain's CDR3 is CASSYYQGRQPQHF. The CDR3 DNA follows: TGTGCCAGCAGTTATTATCAGGGGCGACAGCCCCAGCATTTT.

The genes are TRBV13 and TRBJ1-2, with D possibly matching TRBD1 (5 bases). Germline V gene lookup returns CDR1 PRHDT and CDR2 FYEKMQ (reference sequence). The CDR3 contains 15 residues. Trimming stripped 0 bases from V and 5 bases from J, with 13 bases between. The CDR3 nucleotides read TGTGCCAGCAGCTTAGGGCAGGGCGTTCCGTATGGCTACACCTTC. Amino acid sequence: CASSLGQGVPYGYTF. Using reference TRBV13 and TRBJ1-2 for the parts outside the CDR3, the full variable domain is AAGVIQSPRHLIKEKRETATLKCYPIPRHDTVYWYQQGPGQDPQFLISFYEKMQSDKGSIPDRFSAQQFSDYHSELNMSSLELGDSALYFCASSLGQGVPYGYTFGSGTRLTVV.

The chain combines TRBV6-2 or TRBV6-3 with TRBJ1-6; maybe TRBD1 (5 bases). Trimming took off 2 bases at V and 7 bases at J, with 12 bases between the two ends. The germline V gene encodes CDR1 MNHEY and CDR2 SVGEGT. This CDR3 is built from 15 residues. The CDR3 loop is CASSYGAGYNSPLHF. CDR3 coding DNA: TGTGCCAGCAGTTACGGGGCAGGGTACAATTCACCCCTCCACTTT.

The V call is TRBV12-3 or TRBV12-4, the J call TRBJ1-1, with no clear D. Trimming took off 5 bases at V and 1 base at J, with 8 bases between the two ends. The CDR3 is 13 amino acids. CDR3: CASSPTPNTEAFF. CDR3 nucleotides: TGTGCCAGCAGTCCGACACCGAACACTGAAGCTTTCTTT.

The chain carries TRBV6-5 and TRBJ2-4; no firm D call. V lost 0 bases and J lost 0, with 9 bases in between. The CDR3 extends over 16 amino acids. CDR1 is MNHEY, CDR2 SVGAGI, per germline. The CDR3 spells CASSYSPALAKNIQYF. CDR3 DNA sequence: TGTGCCAGCAGTTACTCTCCGGCCCTAGCCAAAAACATTCAGTACTTC.

V gene TRBV5-4 combines with J gene TRBJ2-3, with D tentatively TRBD1 (5 bases). The length of the CDR3 is 14 residues. CDR1 and CDR2 from the germline V gene are SGHNT and YYREEE (reference sequence). V lost 4 bases, J lost 0 bases, and 9 bases lay in between. The CDR3 region is CASSTGQSTDTQYF. CDR3 in DNA: TGTGCCAGCAGCACTGGACAAAGCACAGATACGCAGTATTTT.

The CDR3 loop is CASSQVSLSTGELFF. CDR3 sequence (DNA): TGCGCCAGCAGCCAAGTCTCGCTGTCCACCGGGGAGCTGTTTTTT. V gene TRBV4-3 combines with J gene TRBJ2-2; D unclear. CDR1 is LGHNA and CDR2 is YSLEER in the germline V gene. The CDR3 is 15 residues long. The V gene lost 1 base and the J gene lost 4 bases, with 10 bases spanning the gap.

This clone appeared a few times. V is TRBV18 and J is TRBJ1-2; maybe TRBD1 (6 bases). Trimming stripped 4 bases from V and 0 bases from J, with 6 bases between. In germline, CDR1 is KGHSH, CDR2 LQKENI. CDR3 length: 13 residues. CDR3 protein: CASSQGANYGYTF. The CDR3 nucleotides are TGTGCCAGCTCACAGGGGGCTAACTATGGCTACACCTTC.

The chain employs TRBV6-5 and TRBJ1-1; D gene unclear. This CDR3 has 16 amino acids. V was shortened by 4 bases and J by 0 bases, with 15 bases between the two germline ends. Per germline, CDR1 MNHEY and CDR2 SVGAGI. This chain's CDR3 is CASSFRTPKVNTEAFF. The DNA for the CDR3 is TGTGCCAGCAGTTTTCGGACCCCGAAGGTGAACACTGAAGCTTTCTTT.

The chain uses TRBV5-1 and TRBJ2-3; D may be TRBD1 or TRBD2 (5 bases each). V lost 0 bases, J lost 3 bases, and 8 bases lay in between. In germline, CDR1 is SGHRS, CDR2 YFSETQ. The CDR3 totals 14 residues. The CDR3: CASSLEGRTDTQYF. The CDR3 nucleotides read TGCGCCAGCAGCTTGGAGGGACGGACAGATACGCAGTATTTT.